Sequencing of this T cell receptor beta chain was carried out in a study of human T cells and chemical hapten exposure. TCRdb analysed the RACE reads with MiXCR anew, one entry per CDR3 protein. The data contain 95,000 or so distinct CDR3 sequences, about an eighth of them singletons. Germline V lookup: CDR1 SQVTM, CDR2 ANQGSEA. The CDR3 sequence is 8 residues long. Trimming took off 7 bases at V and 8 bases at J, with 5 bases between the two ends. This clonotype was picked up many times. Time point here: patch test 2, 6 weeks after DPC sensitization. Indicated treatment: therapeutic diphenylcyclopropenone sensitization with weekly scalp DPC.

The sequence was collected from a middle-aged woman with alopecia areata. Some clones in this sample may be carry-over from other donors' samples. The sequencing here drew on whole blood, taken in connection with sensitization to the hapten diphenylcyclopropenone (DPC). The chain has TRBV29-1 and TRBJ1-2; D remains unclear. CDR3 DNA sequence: TGCAGCGCGCCGGGCTACACCTTC. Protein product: CSAPGYTF.